This T cell receptor (beta chain) emerged from a study of blood T cell repertoires in COVID-19. Background on the study: Both acute and convalescent COVID-19 samples were obtained from the United States, Italy and Spain. Nucleic acid was either cDNA or gDNA, and it came from T cells, B-cell-depleted T cells, or PBMCs.

Study processing details: How many nucleated cells were present was estimated from reference gene primer amplification. Data came from immunoSEQ multiplex PCR; TCRdb stores just in-frame clones and leaves some out. V and J calls and clone size come straight from that table; D and trimming were deduced from the DNA. Of 180,000 or so clones listed, about 91% are singletons. The CDR3 consists of 13 residues. Germline V gene sequence: CDR1 SEHNR, CDR2 FQNEAQ (reference sequence). V was cut by 5 bases and J by 2 bases, with 8 bases left in between. The gene calls are TRBV7-9 and TRBJ2-3; no clear D. Sequencing was performed on peripheral blood. The clonotype was recovered from a woman in her twenties or thirties with acute or convalescent COVID-19. This CDR3 is CASSPSDTDTQYF. DNA for the CDR3: TGTGCCAGCAGCCCTAGTGACACAGATACGCAGTATTTT.